This record concerns one T cell receptor (beta chain) sequence. Its specificity is not known. The data stem from a study of T cell responses to AZD1222 COVID-19 vaccine. General observations from the study: Scientists sampled the repertoires only once the peak T cell response had passed.

Profiling relied on immunoSEQ multiplex PCR, and the TCRdb table lists in-frame clones only, not all of them. The sample holds about 140,000 clones; approximately 92% are singletons and the top ten take approximately 1.5%. Trimming cost V 2 bases and J 1 base; bases outside gene matches: 12. The CDR3 sequence is 19 residues long. From germline, CDR1 is LGHDT and CDR2 YNNKEL (reference sequence). This specimen consisted of peripheral blood, obtained on day 0 of AZD1222 vaccination. The sequence was collected from an adult in good health. The chain couples TRBV3-1 (or the pseudogene TRBV3-2) to TRBJ1-1; 11 bases match TRBD1. CDR3 in amino acids: CASSQKWDRGILRNTEAFF. In DNA form, the CDR3 reads TGTGCCAGCAGCCAAAAATGGGACAGGGGGATCTTGAGGAACACTGAAGCTTTCTTT.